This TCR beta chain emerged from a study of cytomegalovirus exposure and HLA in healthy donors. Profiling relied on immunoSEQ multiplex PCR, and the TCRdb table lists in-frame clones only, not all of them. The repertoire holds approximately 260,000 clones, with approximately 86% as singletons. Remarks on this clone: Its antigen is still unknown.

The CDR3 sequence is 15 residues long. Germline loops: CDR1 LGHNA, CDR2 YNFKEQ. V gave up 0 bases and J gave up 2 bases; unmatched junction bases: 2. General observations from the study: Cytomegalovirus-associated TCR beta chains were listed, numbering 150 to 200.

The receptor was isolated from a woman in her 30s in good health and CMV-seropositive. Source material: PBMCs. The chain combines TRBV4-2 with TRBJ1-2; 8 nucleotides agree with TRBD1. CDR3 sequence: CASSQDRTGNYGYTF. CDR3 DNA: TGTGCCAGCAGCCAAGACCGGACAGGGAACTATGGCTACACCTTC.